What follows are 27 T cell receptor beta chains derived from one specimen sequenced in a study of blood T cells in healthy people across ages. With a J-beta primer mix and a sample-barcoded 5' primer, a second PCR ran 7 to 11 cycles. TCRdb reprocessed the 5' RACE reads with MiXCR, giving one entry per CDR3 protein. This table holds 910,000 or so distinct CDR3 sequences, roughly 51% found once. The sequenced material came from blood. The receptors originated from a woman aged 60-75 years in good health.

The chain uses TRBV3-1 and TRBJ2-3; D ambiguous. Looked up from germline, CDR1 is LGHDT and CDR2 is YNNKEL (reference sequence). CDR3 length: 16 amino acids. Trimming took 1 base from V and 4 from J, leaving 15 bases between them. The CDR3 nucleotides read TGTGCCAGCAGCCAAGCGGTGTCGTTTGGGGCAGATACGCAGTATTTT. This translates into CASSQAVSFGADTQYF.

The V call is TRBV20-1, the J call TRBJ2-3, with a possible D match to TRBD2 (6 bases). Germline CDR1 reads DFQATT; CDR2 reads SNEGSKA (reference sequence). V was pared by 5 bases and J by 4 bases, with 22 bases between. The CDR3 extends over 16 amino acids. The CDR3 region is CSAPTLSGGVADTQYF. Here the CDR3 DNA reads TGCAGTGCTCCCACCCTTAGCGGTGGTGTCGCAGATACGCAGTATTTT.

The V call is TRBV7-9, the J call TRBJ2-1; D tentatively reads TRBD1 or TRBD2 (5 bases each). V was cut by 0 bases and J by 9 bases, with 15 bases left in between. Per germline, CDR1 SEHNR and CDR2 FQNEAQ (reference sequence). This CDR3 has 15 amino acids. The CDR3 reads CASSLAGVGGGEQFF. In DNA form, the CDR3 reads TGTGCCAGCAGCTTAGCGGGGGTTGGAGGCGGTGAGCAGTTCTTC.

V gene TRBV6-5 combines with J gene TRBJ2-7, with 9 bases fitting TRBD1. The CDR3 is 14 amino acids. Germline CDR1 and CDR2: MNHEY and SVGAGI. Germline trimming cut 6 bases from V and 2 bases from J; bases unmatched to any gene: 5. This CDR3 reads CASRRDRETYEQYF. The CDR3 DNA reads as TGTGCCAGCAGGAGGGACAGGGAGACCTACGAGCAGTACTTC.

This clonotype was recorded a few times. The V call is TRBV7-2, the J call TRBJ2-5; D is undetermined. The CDR3 is made up of 12 amino acids. V dropped 1 base and J dropped 7 bases, with 7 bases sitting between them. CDR1 SGHTA and CDR2 FQGNSA come from the germline V gene. CDR3 nucleotide sequence: TGTGCCAGCAGCTTAGTGGCAGGGACCCAGTACTTC. Translated: CASSLVAGTQYF.

The chain has TRBV20-1 and TRBJ1-6, with D maybe TRBD1 (6 bases). The CDR3 sequence is 14 residues long. Germline CDR1 reads DFQATT; CDR2 reads SNEGSKA (reference sequence). Trimming cost V 5 bases and J 9 bases, with 17 bases left between them. CDR3 in amino acids: CSAVQGKESSPLHF. The CDR3 DNA reads TGCAGTGCTGTTCAGGGGAAAGAATCTTCACCCCTCCACTTT.

Only a few counts were recorded for this clonotype. The chain recombines TRBV4-2 with TRBJ2-4; 9 nucleotides agree with TRBD2. With 1 base clipped from V and 13 bases from J, the junction kept 11 bases outside the gene matches. The CDR3 contains 15 residues. The germline gives CDR1 LGHNA, CDR2 YNFKEQ. In nucleotides, the CDR3 is TGTGCCAGCAGCCAAGTTGTAGCGGGAGAACGGGAGCAGTACTTC. Residues: CASSQVVAGEREQYF.

The chain is built from TRBV3-1 and TRBJ2-2; no clear D gene. The J call may be in error: the DNA end matches TRBJ1-1 better. The CDR3 has 12 residues. Germline-derived CDR1 and CDR2 are LGHDT and YNNKEL (reference sequence). CDR3 protein: CASSQREIGAFF. In nucleotides, the CDR3 is TGTGCCAGCAGCCAAAGGGAAATAGGAGCTTTCTTT.

V is TRBV7-8 and J is TRBJ1-1; D perhaps matches TRBD1 (5 bases). This CDR3 is 15 amino acids long. The ends were cut back, 5 bases at V and 0 bases at J, with 13 bases in the middle. Per the germline V gene, CDR1 is SGHVS and CDR2 is FQNEAQ. The CDR3, as DNA: TGTGCCAGCAGCCATACGGGGCTCATGAACACTGAAGCTTTCTTT. This sequence encodes CASSHTGLMNTEAFF.

This clonotype was observed a handful of times. The chain has TRBV12-3 or TRBV12-4 and TRBJ2-3, with 9 positions matching TRBD2. The CDR3 is 17 residues long. V was clipped by 2 bases and J by 0 bases; unmatched bases: 6. CDR3 sequence: CASSLFPLAGSTDTQYF. DNA for the CDR3: TGTGCCAGCAGTTTATTCCCCCTAGCGGGGAGCACAGATACGCAGTATTTT.

The genes are TRBV27 and TRBJ2-5; 7 bases are a match to TRBD2. The CDR3 loop spans 17 amino acids. The V gene's germline CDR1 is MNHEY and CDR2 SMNVEV (reference sequence). V shed 5 bases, J shed 7 bases, and the junction held 19 bases outside the gene matches. The CDR3 sequence: CASSPLNFAGVPGTQYF. The CDR3 coding sequence is TGTGCCAGCAGTCCGCTAAATTTCGCGGGAGTTCCAGGGACCCAGTACTTC.

This rearrangement joins TRBV4-3 to TRBJ2-5, with D hard to call. The V and J ends lost 0 bases and 3 bases respectively, with 11 bases between them. CDR1 is LGHNA, CDR2 YSLEER, per germline. This CDR3 is built from 15 residues. The CDR3 DNA sequence: TGCGCCAGCAGCCAAGATAGGAACAGAGAAGAGACCCAGTACTTC. Protein sequence: CASSQDRNREETQYF.

This clonotype showed up just a few times. This sequence joins TRBV9 and TRBJ1-1; tentatively, D is TRBD1 (6 bases). CDR1 is SGDLS, CDR2 YYNGEE, per germline. The CDR3 length is 14 residues. V was trimmed by 2 bases and J by 0 bases, leaving 8 bases between them. DNA for the CDR3: TGTGCCAGCAGCGTTGGACAGATGAACACTGAAGCTTTCTTT. Its translation is CASSVGQMNTEAFF.

The chain links TRBV24-1 to TRBJ2-1; 11 bases line up with TRBD2. Germline CDR1 is KGHDR and CDR2 is SFDVKD. The CDR3 has 16 residues. Trimming removed 4 bases from V and 6 bases from J; junction bases left unmatched: 7. In nucleotides, the CDR3 is TGTGCCACCAGTGAGTACGCGGGACTAGCGGCCAATGAGCAGTTCTTC. Amino acid sequence: CATSEYAGLAANEQFF.

The chain recombines TRBV5-1 with TRBJ2-7; 10 bases agree with TRBD1. The CDR3 is 14 amino acids. The trim removed 3 bases at V and 6 bases at J, leaving 6 bases unmatched. Per germline, CDR1 SGHRS and CDR2 YFSETQ. CDR3 sequence: CASSSGQGHGEQYF. DNA of the CDR3: TGCGCCAGCAGCTCGGGACAGGGGCATGGCGAGCAGTACTTC.

This chain links TRBV25-1 with TRBJ2-5; D is possibly TRBD1 or TRBD2 (5 bases each). Trimming shortened V by 4 bases and J by 11 bases, and 11 bases separated the two germline ends. The CDR3 covers 11 residues. The germline CDR1 and CDR2 sequences are MGHDK and SYGVNS. CDR3 nucleotides: TGTGCCAGCAGTGTAGGGAGACAGCAGTACTTC. Translating gives CASSVGRQQYF.

In its sample, this clonotype was seen many times. The V gene is TRBV20-1, the J gene TRBJ2-1; D is perhaps TRBD1 or TRBD2 (5 bases each). V gave up 4 bases and J gave up 9 bases, with 10 bases separating them. CDR3 size: 11 residues. Germline V gene data show CDR1 as DFQATT and CDR2 as SNEGSKA (reference sequence). In DNA form, the CDR3 reads TGCAGTGCTACACGGGGACGTGAGCAGTTCTTC. It specifies CSATRGREQFF.

This clonotype was recorded a few times. This chain connects TRBV18 to TRBJ2-5, with 7 bases that match TRBD2. Germline V gene data show CDR1 as KGHSH and CDR2 as LQKENI. The ends lost 2 bases at V and 4 bases at J; junction bases unmatched: 4. This CDR3 spans 14 amino acids. The CDR3 DNA sequence: TGTGCCAGCTCACCAGCAGGGAGGGCAGAGACCCAGTACTTC. The encoded protein is CASSPAGRAETQYF. Full variable domain (rest looked up from reference TRBV18 and TRBJ2-5): NAGVMQNPRHLVRRRGQEARLRCSPMKGHSHVYWYRQLPEEGLKFMVYLQKENIIDESGMPKERFSAEFPKEGPSILRIQQVVRGDSAAYFCASSPAGRAETQYFGPGTRLLVL.

This clonotype has only a few counts. The chain is built from TRBV20-1 and TRBJ2-5; D uncertain. V lost 1 base to trimming and J lost 2 bases, with 8 bases between them. The CDR3 is 13 residues long. Germline V lookup: CDR1 DFQATT, CDR2 SNEGSKA (reference sequence). As DNA, the CDR3 is TGCAGTGCTAGAGTTGACCAACAAGAGACCCAGTACTTC. It codes for CSARVDQQETQYF.

V and J are TRBV5-1 and TRBJ2-2; D not certain. CDR1 and CDR2 from the germline V gene are SGHRS and YFSETQ. Trimming stripped 5 bases from V and 4 bases from J, with 9 bases between. The CDR3 extends over 13 amino acids. CDR3 DNA: TGCGCCAGCAGGATCGGACGCACCGGGGAGCTGTTTTTT. Translating gives CASRIGRTGELFF.

In its sample, this clonotype was seen once. The chain uses TRBV4-1 and TRBJ2-3; D may correspond to TRBD1 or TRBD2 (6 bases each). The CDR3 is 20 residues long. Germline V CDR1 and CDR2: MGHRA, YSYEKL. V lost 6 bases, J lost 4 bases, and 32 bases lay in between. CDR3 nucleotides: TGCGCCAGCAGAAAAGTCGTCCTGGCAGCACAGACCGGGGGCCCAGATACGCAGTATTTT. Translation: CASRKVVLAAQTGGPDTQYF.

V gene TRBV9 combines with J gene TRBJ1-4, with D possibly matching TRBD1 (6 bases). Germline V gene sequence: CDR1 SGDLS, CDR2 YYNGEE. V shed 3 bases and J shed 7 bases, with 19 bases lying between them. The length of the CDR3 is 16 residues. This CDR3 is CASSDDRRGGGEKLFF. The CDR3 DNA is TGTGCCAGCAGCGACGACCGACGAGGAGGGGGTGAAAAACTGTTTTTT. Full variable domain (rest looked up from reference TRBV9 and TRBJ1-4): DSGVTQTPKHLITATGQRVTLRCSPRSGDLSVYWYQQSLDQGLQFLIQYYNGEERAKGNILERFSAQQFPDLHSELNLSSLELGDSALYFCASSDDRRGGGEKLFFGSGTQLSVL.

V gene TRBV12-3 or TRBV12-4 combines with J gene TRBJ2-1; D unclear. The CDR3 has 12 residues. Deletions cut 3 bases from V and 5 bases from J, with 5 bases between. Here the CDR3 reads CASSFTHNEQFF. The CDR3 nucleotides are TGTGCCAGCAGTTTTACCCACAATGAGCAGTTCTTC.

The CDR3 loop is CASSEEAGGPLLSGANVLTF. DNA of the CDR3: TGTGCCAGCAGTGAAGAGGCGGGAGGGCCCCTCCTCTCTGGGGCCAACGTCCTGACTTTC. The chain is built from TRBV6-1 and TRBJ2-6, with 9 bases lining up with TRBD2. J was trimmed by 0 bases and V by 1 base; bases with no gene match: 10. Germline CDR1 and CDR2: MNHNS and SASEGT. There are 20 residues in the CDR3.

V is TRBV5-6 and J is TRBJ2-3, with a possible D match to TRBD2 (6 bases). Per the germline V gene, CDR1 is SGHDT and CDR2 is YYEEEE. CDR3 length: 13 amino acids. DNA of the CDR3: TGTGCAGCCTCGAGGAGGGCCACAGATACGCAGTATTTT. It translates to CAASRRATDTQYF.

The chain has TRBV7-6 and TRBJ2-4; tentatively, D is TRBD2 (5 bases). Trimming took 5 bases from V and 15 from J, leaving 23 bases between them. The CDR3 loop spans 14 amino acids. CDR1 is SGHVS and CDR2 is FNYEAQ in the germline V gene. CDR3 sequence (DNA): TGTGCCAGCAGCGTAGACCAAGACATCTCCCGGGGGTACTTC. This sequence encodes CASSVDQDISRGYF.

In its sample, this clonotype was seen many times. V and J are TRBV10-3 and TRBJ2-4, with D tentatively TRBD1 or TRBD2 (5 bases each). The CDR3 sequence is 15 residues long. V was pared by 5 bases and J by 5 bases, with 16 bases between. CDR1 and CDR2 from the germline V gene are ENHRY and SYGVKD. DNA for the CDR3: TGTGCCATCAGTTTAGGGGACCTCGAACAAAACATTCAGTACTTC. This gives the protein CAISLGDLEQNIQYF.